Listed here are 11 T cell receptor beta chains from one sample, sequenced in a study of blood T cell repertoires in COVID-19. Generated by immunoSEQ multiplex PCR, the TCRdb table keeps only in-frame clones and is missing some. The sample records roughly 91,000 clones, roughly 89% being singletons. The source material was peripheral blood. These receptors all come from a man in his 70s with active or convalescent COVID-19.

This clone has only a few counts. J is TRBJ1-1 and V is TRBV28; D gene unclear. From germline, CDR1 is MDHEN and CDR2 SYDVKM. The CDR3 has 14 residues. Trimming removed 5 bases at V and 1 base at J, with 11 bases between. The CDR3 loop is CASSPGGPNTEAFF. The CDR3 region has the DNA TGTGCCAGCAGTCCCGGCGGGCCGAACACTGAAGCTTTCTTT.

The V and J genes are TRBV5-1 and TRBJ2-1; D might be TRBD1 (6 bases). The CDR3 length is 14 residues. V was pared by 1 base and J by 7 bases, with 12 bases between. Germline V CDR1 and CDR2: SGHRS, YFSETQ. This chain's CDR3 is CASSLSAGANEQFF. The CDR3 DNA is TGCGCCAGCAGCTTGTCGGCAGGGGCTAATGAGCAGTTCTTC.

The chain has TRBV3-1 (or the pseudogene TRBV3-2) and TRBJ1-2, with a weak D call TRBD1 (5 bases). CDR3 length equals 11 residues. Germline CDR1 and CDR2: LGHDT and YNNKEL (reference sequence). Trimming took 2 bases from V and 8 from J, leaving 6 bases between them. CDR3 loop: CASSQNRGYTF. The DNA of the CDR3 is TGTGCCAGCAGCCAAAACAGGGGCTACACCTTC.

The J gene is TRBJ2-7, the V gene TRBV28, with 12 bases lining up with TRBD1. The germline V gene has CDR1 MDHEN and CDR2 SYDVKM. V lost 1 base and J lost 5; bases outside the gene matches: 3. The CDR3 is 15 residues long. The chain's CDR3 is CASSLLGQGADEQYF. CDR3 bases: TGTGCCAGCAGTTTATTGGGACAGGGGGCGGACGAGCAGTACTTC.

V and J are TRBV9 and TRBJ1-1, with 7 positions matching TRBD1. In germline, CDR1 is SGDLS, CDR2 YYNGEE. The J segment lost 0 bases and the V segment lost 0 bases, leaving 2 bases of the junction unmatched. The CDR3 runs 15 residues. The CDR3 loop reads CASSVEGTVNTEAFF. For the CDR3, the DNA is TGTGCCAGCAGCGTAGAAGGGACAGTGAACACTGAAGCTTTCTTT.

V usage is TRBV4-1 and J usage is TRBJ2-7; 11 bases map to TRBD2. V gave up 8 bases and J gave up 2 bases; unmatched junction bases: 8. In germline, CDR1 is MGHRA, CDR2 YSYEKL. The CDR3 consists of 15 residues. The CDR3 sequence is CASEPLAGGTYEQYF. The CDR3 nucleotides read TGCGCCAGCGAACCCTTAGCGGGGGGGACCTACGAGCAGTACTTC.

The chain joins TRBV10-1 to TRBJ1-5, with D tentatively TRBD1 (5 bases). CDR1 and CDR2 (germline): WNHNN, SYGVQD (reference sequence). CDR3 length: 15 residues. V gave up 8 bases and J gave up 5 bases, with 19 bases separating them. CDR3 region: CASSPKEGLDQPQHF. The CDR3 DNA sequence: TGCGCCAGCTCCCCGAAGGAGGGACTCGATCAGCCCCAGCATTTT.

The chain employs TRBV5-1 and TRBJ2-2; the D is unclear. Germline lookup yields CDR1 SGHRS and CDR2 YFSETQ. The CDR3 is 12 amino acids. V was pared by 4 bases and J by 5 bases, with 6 bases between. CDR3 bases: TGCGCCAGCAGCGAGCCAACCGGGGAGCTGTTTTTT. Amino acids: CASSEPTGELFF.

This clone was recorded once. This chain uses TRBV6-2 or TRBV6-3 with TRBJ2-3, with D possibly matching TRBD1 (5 bases). This CDR3 is built from 15 residues. CDR1 is MNHEY, CDR2 SVGEGT, per germline. Trimming removed 2 bases at V and 1 base at J, with 10 bases between. The CDR3 is CASSYGALGTDTQYF. The CDR3 bases are TGTGCCAGCAGTTACGGGGCATTGGGCACAGATACGCAGTATTTT.

The chain joins TRBV5-1 to TRBJ2-7; a possible D gene is TRBD1 (6 bases). This CDR3 has 15 residues. The germline V and J ends were trimmed by 4 bases and 0 bases, with 14 bases remaining between them. Germline-derived CDR1 and CDR2 are SGHRS and YFSETQ. The CDR3 spells CASSVDPDSSYEQYF. DNA of the CDR3: TGCGCCAGCAGCGTAGACCCGGACAGCTCCTACGAGCAGTACTTC.

This chain uses TRBV7-2 with TRBJ2-7, with TRBD1 matching over 9 bases. The CDR3 consists of 15 residues. J was trimmed by 2 bases and V by 0 bases; bases with no gene match: 2. The V gene's germline CDR1 is SGHTA and CDR2 FQGNSA. The CDR3 DNA reads as TGTGCCAGCAGCTTAGCGTGGGACAGGGCCTACGAGCAGTACTTC. This encodes CASSLAWDRAYEQYF.